A single sample gave rise to the 29 T cell receptor beta chains below, sequenced in a study of blood T cell repertoires in COVID-19. TCRdb's table, derived via immunoSEQ multiplex PCR, lists solely in-frame clones and lacks some. The data contain roughly 400,000 clones, approximately 91% of them singletons. The specimen sequenced was PBMCs or T cells enriched from blood (not recorded which). These receptor sequences come from a woman in her forties who had been exposed to COVID-19.

CDR3 loop: CAIRDRANYGYTF. The CDR3 DNA reads as TGTGCCATCCGGGACAGGGCTAACTATGGCTACACCTTC. V and J are TRBV24-1 and TRBJ1-2, with 9 bases lining up with TRBD1. After removal of 11 bases from V and 0 bases from J, the junction contained 3 bases not matched to a gene. Looked up from germline, CDR1 is KGHDR and CDR2 is SFDVKD. This CDR3 has 13 amino acids.

The chain combines TRBV2 with TRBJ1-6, with D possibly matching TRBD1 (6 bases). CDR1 SNHLY and CDR2 FYNNEI come from the germline V gene. This CDR3 region has 14 residues. V gave up 8 bases and J gave up 7 bases, with 15 bases separating them. DNA for the CDR3: TGTGCCAGCCGAAAAGACAGGACAAATTCACCCCTCCACTTT. It translates to CASRKDRTNSPLHF.

The chain uses TRBV6-5 and TRBJ1-1; perhaps TRBD1 as D (6 bases). Germline CDR1 MNHEY, CDR2 SVGAGI. This CDR3 is built from 13 residues. Trimming left V 2 bases short and J 12 bases short, with 16 bases between. The DNA of the CDR3 is TGTGCCAGCAGTTACCCCGGGACACAGGCGTCTTTCTTT. This encodes CASSYPGTQASFF.

The chain couples TRBV11-3 to TRBJ2-5; the match to TRBD1 covers 9 bases. The J segment lost 5 bases and the V segment lost 2 bases, leaving 6 bases of the junction unmatched. This CDR3 contains 15 residues. CDR1 is SGHNT, CDR2 YENEEA, per germline. CDR3 nucleotide sequence: TGTGCCAGCAGCTTATACAGGGGGCAGGGGGAGACCCAGTACTTC. This gives the protein CASSLYRGQGETQYF.

The chain links TRBV30 to TRBJ1-2, with D possibly TRBD1 on 5 matching bases. The germline V and J ends were trimmed by 0 bases and 8 bases, with 13 bases remaining between them. Germline loops: CDR1 GTSNPN, CDR2 SVGIG (reference sequence). The CDR3 is 13 residues long. CDR3 in DNA: TGTGCCTGGAGTGTGACCAGGGTGGGGGGCTACACCTTC. This sequence encodes CAWSVTRVGGYTF.

As regards this clone: This sample includes further DNA sequences coding for the same CDR3. This sequence joins TRBV30 and TRBJ2-7, with 7 nucleotides matching TRBD1. The CDR3 loop spans 12 amino acids. With 3 bases clipped from V and 3 bases from J, the junction kept 2 bases outside the gene matches. The V gene's germline CDR1 is GTSNPN and CDR2 SVGIG (reference sequence). The CDR3 is CAWSRDSYEQYF. DNA of the CDR3: TGTGCCTGGAGCCGGGACAGCTACGAGCAGTACTTC.

As concerns this clone: The same CDR3 arises from other DNA sequences in this sample as well. The rearrangement joins TRBV27 to TRBJ1-2; TRBD1 matches 7 bases. This CDR3 has 14 residues. The V gene's germline CDR1 is MNHEY and CDR2 SMNVEV (reference sequence). With 6 bases clipped from V and 0 bases from J, the junction kept 4 bases outside the gene matches. The CDR3 here is CASRRTGPNYGYTF. The DNA of the CDR3 is TGTGCCAGCAGAAGGACAGGTCCTAACTATGGCTACACCTTC.

This clone was counted between two and nine times. The chain has TRBV13 and TRBJ2-7; 11 nucleotides match TRBD2. The J segment lost 3 bases and the V segment lost 2 bases, leaving 3 bases of the junction unmatched. Germline V gives CDR1 PRHDT, CDR2 FYEKMQ (reference sequence). This CDR3 contains 15 residues. CDR3 coding DNA: TGTGCCAGCAGCTTACGACTAGCGGGGAGCTACGAGCAGTACTTC. It codes for CASSLRLAGSYEQYF.

This chain connects TRBV9 to TRBJ1-2; D uncertain. There are 11 residues in the CDR3. V was trimmed by 4 bases and J by 3 bases, leaving 4 bases between them. The V gene's germline CDR1 is SGDLS and CDR2 YYNGEE. The CDR3 reads CASSSDYGYTF. CDR3 DNA: TGTGCCAGCAGCTCGGACTATGGCTACACCTTC.

This clone was found once. The chain has TRBV19 and TRBJ2-1; unclear D gene. V was pared by 3 bases and J by 5 bases, with 11 bases between. The CDR3 covers 14 residues. Germline CDR1 is LNHDA and CDR2 is SQIVND (reference sequence). CDR3 protein: CASSIRWSDNEQFF. In DNA, the CDR3 is TGTGCCAGTAGTATTCGGTGGAGCGACAATGAGCAGTTCTTC. Complete variable domain (other parts from reference TRBV19 and TRBJ2-1): DGGITQSPKYLFRKEGQNVTLSCEQNLNHDAMYWYRQDPGQGLRLIYYSQIVNDFQKGDIAEGYSVSREKKESFPLTVTSAQKNPTAFYLCASSIRWSDNEQFFGPGTRLTVL.

The sample holds one count of this clone. The V gene is TRBV6-5, the J gene TRBJ2-1; a possible D gene is TRBD2 (7 bases). Germline V gene data show CDR1 as MNHEY and CDR2 as SVGAGI. The CDR3 length is 16 residues. With 2 bases removed from V and 6 bases from J, the gap between germline ends came to 17 bases. The CDR3 DNA reads as TGTGCCAGCAGTTACCTGAAGGGGGGAGGGAGCAATGAGCAGTTCTTC. Protein sequence: CASSYLKGGGSNEQFF.

V and J are TRBV19 and TRBJ1-3, with D tentatively TRBD1 (6 bases). The CDR3 is 16 amino acids. Germline values: CDR1 LNHDA, CDR2 SQIVND (reference sequence). V shed 4 bases and J shed 0 bases, with 13 bases lying between them. In DNA, the CDR3 is TGTGCCAGTAGTAATTTGAGGACAGCCTCTGGAAACACCATATATTTT. This codes for CASSNLRTASGNTIYF.

V gene TRBV14 combines with J gene TRBJ1-1; 9 nucleotides align to TRBD1. The trim removed 0 bases at V and 4 bases at J, leaving 6 bases unmatched. The CDR3 covers 16 residues. Germline CDR1 reads SGHDN; CDR2 reads FVKESK. CDR3 DNA sequence: TGTGCCAGCAGCCAAGATCGCCTGGACAGGGGCACTGAAGCTTTCTTT. Protein: CASSQDRLDRGTEAFF. Variable domain in full (rest from reference TRBV14 and TRBJ1-1): EAGVTQFPSHSVIEKGQTVTLRCDPISGHDNLYWYRRVMGKEIKFLLHFVKESKQDESGMPNNRFLAERTGGTYSTLKVQPAELEDSGVYFCASSQDRLDRGTEAFFGQGTRLTVV.

J is TRBJ1-1 and V is TRBV11-3, with a weak D call TRBD1 (5 bases). This CDR3 comprises 14 residues. Per germline, CDR1 SGHNT and CDR2 YENEEA. The V end lost 0 bases, the J end lost 5 bases, and 10 bases lay between the germline ends. DNA for the CDR3: TGTGCCAGCAGCTTAGAAGACAGATCAACTGAAGCTTTCTTT. This encodes CASSLEDRSTEAFF.

The chain uses TRBV20-1 and TRBJ1-2; 10 bases map to TRBD1. Looked up from germline, CDR1 is DFQATT and CDR2 is SNEGSKA (reference sequence). J was trimmed by 6 bases and V by 3 bases; bases with no gene match: 4. The CDR3 is made up of 13 amino acids. DNA of the CDR3: TGCAGTGCTAGTCGACAGGGGGCAAATGGCTACACCTTC. It specifies CSASRQGANGYTF.

The chain combines TRBV5-4 with TRBJ1-4; D uncertain. Germline V gene sequence: CDR1 SGHNT, CDR2 YYREEE (reference sequence). The CDR3 contains 14 residues. V lost 0 bases, J lost 4 bases, and 7 bases lay in between. DNA of the CDR3: TGTGCCAGCAGCTTGGGAGGGTTTAATGAAAAACTGTTTTTT. It encodes CASSLGGFNEKLFF.

The V call is TRBV7-9, the J call TRBJ2-7, with D possibly TRBD2 on 6 matching bases. Germline V gene lookup returns CDR1 SEHNR and CDR2 FQNEAQ (reference sequence). Between the trimmed V and J ends, which lost 8 bases and 5 bases, there was a span of 13 bases. The CDR3 has 12 amino acids. For the CDR3, the DNA is TGTGCCAGCGGTGGAGGGCTTGACGAGCAGTACTTC. Encoded protein: CASGGGLDEQYF.

The chain uses TRBV19 and TRBJ2-1; 15 bases fit TRBD2. V lost 8 bases to trimming and J lost 4 bases; unmatched junction nucleotides: 6. CDR1 LNHDA and CDR2 SQIVND come from the germline V gene (reference sequence). CDR3 length: 16 residues. CDR3 residues: CASWGLAGGGYNEQFF. DNA for the CDR3: TGTGCCAGTTGGGGACTAGCGGGGGGAGGTTACAATGAGCAGTTCTTC.

The chain couples TRBV6-5 to TRBJ1-4; D gene uncertain. V was clipped by 8 bases and J by 2 bases, with 6 bases between them. This CDR3 comprises 12 residues. Germline-derived CDR1 and CDR2 are MNHEY and SVGAGI. CDR3 sequence (DNA): TGTGCCAGCTGCCGGACTAATGAAAAACTGTTTTTT. Translated, it gives CASCRTNEKLFF.

This chain joins TRBV7-9 and TRBJ2-5; the D gene is possibly TRBD1 (6 bases). The germline CDR1 and CDR2 sequences are SEHNR and FQNEAQ (reference sequence). V lost 0 bases and J 1 base, leaving 9 bases between the germline ends. The CDR3 length is 15 residues. CDR3 loop: CASSLALGGQETQYF. The CDR3 DNA follows: TGTGCCAGCAGCTTAGCGTTAGGGGGCCAAGAGACCCAGTACTTC.

The chain joins TRBV6-5 to TRBJ1-5; TRBD1 agrees at 7 bases. CDR1 and CDR2 (germline): MNHEY, SVGAGI. The CDR3 is made up of 13 amino acids. After removal of 6 bases from V and 6 bases from J, the junction contained 5 bases not matched to a gene. This chain's CDR3 is CASSTTGRQPQHF. DNA of the CDR3: TGTGCCAGCAGCACGACAGGGCGTCAGCCCCAGCATTTT.

This clone was counted a few times. The chain uses TRBV29-1 and TRBJ1-2; perhaps TRBD1 as D (5 bases). V was cut by 4 bases and J by 6 bases, with 9 bases left in between. The CDR3 is 11 amino acids. CDR1 SQVTM and CDR2 ANQGSEA come from the germline V gene. In DNA form, the CDR3 reads TGCAGCGTTGGGGACTTCAATGGCTACACCTTC. This codes for CSVGDFNGYTF.

The chain links TRBV13 to TRBJ2-1, with TRBD2 matching 14 bases. The CDR3 consists of 15 residues. From germline, CDR1 is PRHDT and CDR2 FYEKMQ (reference sequence). The V segment lost 9 bases and the J segment 5 bases; nucleotides outside the gene matches: 6. The CDR3 nucleotides are TGTGCCAGTCGACTAGCGGGAGGGTTCAACAATGAGCAGTTCTTC. Protein sequence: CASRLAGGFNNEQFF.

This chain connects TRBV5-1 to TRBJ2-1; 9 positions agree with TRBD2. This CDR3 has 16 amino acids. Trimming took 1 base from V and 10 from J; bases not matched to a gene: 12. The germline V gene encodes CDR1 SGHRS and CDR2 YFSETQ. The CDR3 region is CASSLPTSGLTNEQFF. The CDR3 DNA sequence: TGCGCCAGCAGCTTGCCGACTAGCGGCCTAACAAACGAGCAGTTCTTC.

The chain links TRBV12-5 to TRBJ2-1; D perhaps matches TRBD2 (7 bases). V gave up 7 bases and J gave up 4 bases, with 17 bases separating them. The germline gives CDR1 LGHNT, CDR2 FRNRAP. The CDR3 covers 15 residues. Here the CDR3 reads CASAARGASYNEQFF. CDR3 bases: TGTGCTAGTGCCGCCCGGGGGGCGTCGTACAATGAGCAGTTCTTC.

V usage is TRBV12-5 and J usage is TRBJ1-6; TRBD1 agrees at 7 bases. Germline assignment: CDR1 LGHNT and CDR2 FRNRAP. The length of the CDR3 is 14 residues. With 6 bases clipped from V and 7 bases from J, the junction kept 6 bases outside the gene matches. The chain's CDR3 is CASGPGQRNSPLHF. The CDR3 DNA follows: TGTGCTAGTGGCCCGGGACAGAGAAATTCACCCCTCCACTTT. The whole variable domain, remainder taken from reference TRBV12-5 and TRBJ1-6, is DARVTQTPRHKVTEMGQEVTMRCQPILGHNTVFWYRQTMMQGLELLAYFRNRAPLDDSGMPKDRFSAEMPDATLATLKIQPSEPRDSAVYFCASGPGQRNSPLHFGNGTRLTVT.

This sequence joins TRBV14 and TRBJ1-1, with a weak D call TRBD1 (5 bases). This CDR3 is built from 12 residues. V was pared by 0 bases and J by 11 bases, with 10 bases between. Germline CDR1 is SGHDN and CDR2 is FVKESK. CDR3 bases: TGTGCCAGCAGCCAAGAGGCCAGGGTTGCTTTCTTT. Its protein product is CASSQEARVAFF.

In this sample, this clone turned up many times. DNA of the CDR3: TGTGCCAGCAGCCCGCTAGGCGGGATGTCAGAGACCCAGTACTTC. Amino acid sequence: CASSPLGGMSETQYF. The rearrangement joins TRBV9 to TRBJ2-5; a weak D match, TRBD2 (6 bases). The CDR3 contains 15 residues. The ends were cut back, 4 bases at V and 4 bases at J, with 17 bases in the middle. Germline-derived CDR1 and CDR2 are SGDLS and YYNGEE.

The rearrangement links TRBV6-5 to TRBJ1-1, with D possibly TRBD1 on 6 matching bases. CDR1 and CDR2 from the germline V gene are MNHEY and SVGAGI. V lost 4 bases and J lost 2, with 8 bases in between. This CDR3 is 13 amino acids long. The CDR3: CASSWTENTEAFF. The CDR3 DNA reads TGTGCCAGCAGTTGGACAGAAAACACTGAAGCTTTCTTT.